This note documents a single T cell receptor beta chain sequence. The time point here: persistent/refractory GD, antithyroid drugs over 5 years with positive TRAb. Preparation of the TCR library used RNA extracted from PBMCs. An endocrinology unit in Xi'an, China, supplied the patients. Investigators prepared the TCR beta libraries by applying iRepertoire HTBI primers and Arm-PCR of CDR3 regions. TCRdb used MiXCR to reprocess the multiplex PCR reads, holding one entry per CDR3 protein. The data contain 400,000 to 450,000 distinct CDR3 sequences, 23% of them singletons. These data originate in a study of regulatory T cells in long-lasting Graves disease. Turning to the study itself: By definition, persistent Graves' disease involved antithyroid drugs for over 5 years alongside positive TSH receptor antibodies.

This CDR3 contains 16 residues. Between the trimmed V and J ends, which lost 0 bases and 3 bases, there was a span of 12 bases. The germline V gene has CDR1 LNHNV and CDR2 YYDKDF (reference sequence). Sequencing was performed on peripheral blood mononuclear cells (PBMCs), taken when the disease was refractory, from a patient treated with antithyroid drugs. This clonotype originated in a female donor with Graves disease. The J gene is TRBJ1-5, the V gene TRBV15, with D unresolved. The CDR3 loop is CATSRDATGNNQPQHF. The CDR3 coding sequence is TGTGCCACCAGCAGAGATGCAACGGGGAACAATCAGCCCCAGCATTTT.